This T cell receptor (beta chain) was found in a study of cytomegalovirus exposure and HLA in healthy donors. The CDR3 is 13 amino acids. The ends were cut back, 6 bases at V and 2 bases at J, with 10 bases in the middle. Germline V lookup: CDR1 MNHNS, CDR2 SASEGT. Vbeta (60) and Jbeta (13) primers were used in the PCR. Clones were sequenced by immunoSEQ multiplex PCR, and TCRdb holds only the in-frame ones, with some missing. This table holds roughly 100,000 clones, roughly 74% found once. The sequence was obtained from a woman younger than 30 in good health and CMV-seropositive. The chain is built from TRBV6-1 and TRBJ1-1; D unclear. Sequencing was carried out using PBMCs. CDR3 DNA sequence: TGTGCCAGCAGAGTGAAACTAAACACTGAAGCTTTCTTT. Its protein is CASRVKLNTEAFF.